These 18 T cell receptor beta chains were all obtained from the same sample, sequenced in a study of cytomegalovirus exposure and HLA in healthy donors. Researchers ran the PCR with 60 Vbeta and 13 Jbeta primers. The assay was immunoSEQ multiplex PCR, and TCRdb's table has in-frame clones only and misses some. The sample contains roughly 130,000 clones, 70% to 85% of which appear only once. The sequenced sample was PBMCs. The receptors derive from an older woman in good health and CMV-seropositive.

The chain joins TRBV5-4 to TRBJ2-5; the match to TRBD1 covers 7 bases. Trimming took 4 bases from V and 4 from J; bases not matched to a gene: 7. The CDR3 consists of 14 residues. From germline, CDR1 is SGHNT and CDR2 YYREEE (reference sequence). CDR3 loop: CASSGLTGTETQYF. The DNA of the CDR3 is TGTGCCAGCAGCGGGCTGACAGGGACAGAGACCCAGTACTTC.

This rearrangement joins TRBV6-5 to TRBJ2-3; perhaps TRBD2 as D (6 bases). The V end lost 1 base, the J end lost 2 bases, and 10 bases lay between the germline ends. The CDR3 loop spans 15 amino acids. Germline V gene lookup returns CDR1 MNHEY and CDR2 SVGAGI. The CDR3 region is CASSYWGGDTDTQYF. In DNA form, the CDR3 reads TGTGCCAGCAGTTACTGGGGCGGGGACACAGATACGCAGTATTTT.

The V gene is TRBV7-2, the J gene TRBJ2-2; perhaps TRBD2 as D (6 bases). V was pared by 7 bases and J by 0 bases, with 15 bases between. This CDR3 contains 16 residues. Looked up from germline, CDR1 is SGHTA and CDR2 is FQGNSA. CDR3 sequence (DNA): TGTGCCAGCAAACAGGAGGGACTCGCGAACACCGGGGAGCTGTTTTTT. Protein: CASKQEGLANTGELFF.

This chain's CDR3 is CASSVQNTGAGNTIYF. The CDR3 DNA reads TGTGCCAGCAGTGTTCAAAATACAGGCGCGGGAAACACCATATATTTT. The rearrangement joins TRBV2 to TRBJ1-3; the D gene is possibly TRBD1 (5 bases). This CDR3 spans 16 amino acids. V was clipped by 4 bases and J by 4 bases, with 17 bases between them. Germline CDR1 is SNHLY and CDR2 is FYNNEI.

V gene TRBV18 combines with J gene TRBJ1-1, with 9 nucleotides matching TRBD1. The junction had 1 base not matched to a gene; V was cut back by 3 bases and J by 2 bases. This CDR3 is 14 amino acids long. CDR1 KGHSH and CDR2 LQKENI come from the germline V gene. The CDR3 sequence is CASSPGQGNTEAFF. In DNA, the CDR3 is TGTGCCAGCTCACCGGGACAGGGCAACACTGAAGCTTTCTTT.

J is TRBJ1-1 and V is TRBV6-1; 9 nucleotides agree with TRBD1. With 4 bases clipped from V and 0 bases from J, the junction kept 3 bases outside the gene matches. Looked up from germline, CDR1 is MNHNS and CDR2 is SASEGT. CDR3 size: 15 residues. The CDR3 is CASSGYRGLNTEAFF. CDR3 DNA: TGTGCCAGCAGTGGTTACAGGGGGCTGAACACTGAAGCTTTCTTT.

The chain links TRBV5-1 to TRBJ2-3; D remains unclear. This CDR3 has 18 residues. Germline V gene data show CDR1 as SGHRS and CDR2 as YFSETQ. The ends were cut back, 0 bases at V and 0 bases at J, with 17 bases in the middle. Written as DNA, the CDR3 is TGCGCCAGCAGCTTGGCCAGCACAGCCTATTCTAGCACAGATACGCAGTATTTT. Its protein product is CASSLASTAYSSTDTQYF.

This clone was seen a handful of times. The chain is built from TRBV9 and TRBJ2-5, with a possible D match to TRBD1 (5 bases). Germline loops: CDR1 SGDLS, CDR2 YYNGEE. With 1 base removed from V and 2 bases from J, the gap between germline ends came to 9 bases. This CDR3 is built from 14 residues. CDR3 amino acids: CASSVWAGQETQYF. CDR3 bases: TGTGCCAGCAGCGTATGGGCAGGGCAAGAGACCCAGTACTTC.

V gene TRBV7-2 combines with J gene TRBJ2-7; D may be TRBD1 (6 bases). V lost 5 bases and J lost 2, with 16 bases in between. Germline assignment: CDR1 SGHTA and CDR2 FQGNSA. This CDR3 has 15 residues. CDR3 in amino acids: CASSPQQGVAYEQYF. In DNA form, the CDR3 reads TGTGCCAGCAGCCCGCAACAGGGAGTTGCCTACGAGCAGTACTTC.

This clone has only one observation. This chain uses TRBV7-6 with TRBJ2-7, with D perhaps matching TRBD2 (6 bases). The CDR3 extends over 14 amino acids. The germline V gene has CDR1 SGHVS and CDR2 FNYEAQ. V lost 0 bases, J lost 6 bases, and 12 bases lay in between. The CDR3 spells CASSLAQHGSEQYF. In DNA, the CDR3 is TGTGCCAGCAGCTTAGCGCAACACGGGAGCGAGCAGTACTTC.

Here the CDR3 DNA reads TGTGCCAGCAGGCCGGACCAAGAGACCCAGTACTTC. This gives the protein CASRPDQETQYF. The chain has TRBV2 and TRBJ2-5; no clear D gene. The CDR3 contains 12 residues. CDR1 and CDR2 (germline): SNHLY, FYNNEI. Trimming removed 6 bases from V and 0 bases from J, with 5 bases in between.

The chain uses TRBV25-1 and TRBJ1-6; TRBD1 is a possible D gene (5 bases). The CDR3 spans 15 residues. Trimming left V 1 base short and J 5 bases short, with 9 bases between. Germline lookup yields CDR1 MGHDK and CDR2 SYGVNS. The CDR3 here is CASSELLGDNSPLHF. In DNA, the CDR3 is TGTGCCAGCAGTGAATTGCTAGGGGATAATTCACCCCTCCACTTT. Full variable domain (rest looked up from reference TRBV25-1 and TRBJ1-6): EADIYQTPRYLVIGTGKKITLECSQTMGHDKMYWYQQDPGMELHLIHYSYGVNSTEKGDLSSESTVSRIRTEHFPLTLESARPSHTSQYLCASSELLGDNSPLHFGNGTRLTVT.

The chain has TRBV7-2 and TRBJ1-6; 8 nucleotides agree with TRBD1. Germline CDR1 is SGHTA and CDR2 is FQGNSA. The CDR3 has 14 amino acids. Trimming removed 5 bases from V and 9 bases from J; junction bases left unmatched: 6. The CDR3 here is CASSPDRGSSPLHF. Written as DNA, the CDR3 is TGTGCCAGCAGCCCAGACAGGGGAAGTTCACCCCTCCACTTT.

This clone was counted only a few times. V and J are TRBV19 and TRBJ1-5; a weak D match, TRBD1 (5 bases). In germline, CDR1 is LNHDA, CDR2 SQIVND (reference sequence). The CDR3 consists of 16 residues. Trimming left V 4 bases short and J 11 bases short, with 24 bases between. For the CDR3, the DNA is TGTGCCAGTAGTACTGCCTCGACTCCGGGCGTAGGGGCCCAGCATTTT. Its protein product is CASSTASTPGVGAQHF. Full variable domain (outside the CDR3, taken from reference TRBV19 and TRBJ1-5): DGGITQSPKYLFRKEGQNVTLSCEQNLNHDAMYWYRQDPGQGLRLIYYSQIVNDFQKGDIAEGYSVSREKKESFPLTVTSAQKNPTAFYLCASSTASTPGVGAQHFGDGTRLSIL.

In its sample, this clone was seen a few times. The same CDR3 is also encoded by other DNA sequences in this sample. This chain uses TRBV9 with TRBJ1-4, with a weak D call TRBD1 (5 bases). This CDR3 is built from 15 residues. Trimming removed 0 bases at V and 0 bases at J, with 6 bases between. Per germline, CDR1 SGDLS and CDR2 YYNGEE. The CDR3 DNA reads TGTGCCAGCAGCGTAGGGGGGGCAACTAATGAAAAACTGTTTTTT. Protein: CASSVGGATNEKLFF. The entire variable domain, with the rest obtained from reference TRBV9 and TRBJ1-4, is as follows: DSGVTQTPKHLITATGQRVTLRCSPRSGDLSVYWYQQSLDQGLQFLIQYYNGEERAKGNILERFSAQQFPDLHSELNLSSLELGDSALYFCASSVGGATNEKLFFGSGTQLSVL.

The chain links TRBV7-9 to TRBJ1-5, with 8 bases aligning to TRBD1. Losses at the gene ends were 5 bases for V and 7 bases for J; bases not matched to a gene: 10. The CDR3 has 15 amino acids. The germline gives CDR1 SEHNR, CDR2 FQNEAQ (reference sequence). The CDR3 region is CASSPPTGGGQPQHF. CDR3 coding DNA: TGTGCCAGCAGCCCCCCAACAGGGGGTGGGCAGCCCCAGCATTTT. The whole variable domain, remainder taken from reference TRBV7-9 and TRBJ1-5, is DTGVSQNPRHKITKRGQNVTFRCDPISEHNRLYWYRQTLGQGPEFLTYFQNEAQLEKSRLLSDRFSAERPKGSFSTLEIQRTEQGDSAMYLCASSPPTGGGQPQHFGDGTRLSIL.

The CDR3 loop reads CSIVRDSYNEQFF. DNA of the CDR3: TGCAGCATTGTACGGGATTCCTACAATGAGCAGTTCTTC. The chain carries TRBV29-1 and TRBJ2-1; D may be TRBD2 (5 bases). CDR1 is SQVTM and CDR2 is ANQGSEA in the germline V gene. V was trimmed by 8 bases and J by 1 base, leaving 12 bases between them. This CDR3 comprises 13 residues.

V is TRBV5-1 and J is TRBJ1-2; D might be TRBD1 (5 bases). CDR1 and CDR2 from the germline V gene are SGHRS and YFSETQ. V was trimmed by 4 bases and J by 4 bases, leaving 14 bases between them. This CDR3 region has 14 residues. CDR3 sequence: CASSIGGGTYGYTF. In nucleotides, the CDR3 is TGCGCCAGCAGCATTGGCGGCGGGACCTATGGCTACACCTTC.